Shown below are 7 T cell receptor beta chains from a single sample sequenced in a study of shared clonotypes between healthy human individuals. Method: immunoSEQ multiplex PCR; TCRdb's copy keeps in-frame clones and lacks some. This sample carries about 2 million clones, 95% of them seen once, and the ten largest clones take 0.13%. Specimen: naive CD4+ T cells sorted from blood. Subset indicated: CD45RA+ positively selected. The receptor source for this set is a man younger than 35 in good health.

This chain connects TRBV15 to TRBJ2-5; no clear D. The germline gives CDR1 LNHNV, CDR2 YYDKDF (reference sequence). V was shortened by 1 base and J by 5 bases, with 8 bases between the two germline ends. The CDR3 runs 13 residues. CDR3 loop: CATSRAGWETQYF. The CDR3 region has the DNA TGTGCCACCAGCAGAGCTGGCTGGGAGACCCAGTACTTC.

In its sample, this clone was seen once. The chain couples TRBV29-1 to TRBJ2-3; a possible D gene is TRBD1 (6 bases). Germline-derived CDR1 and CDR2 are SQVTM and ANQGSEA. The CDR3 is 15 residues long. Trimming removed 4 bases from V and 2 bases from J, with 16 bases in between. The CDR3 protein is CSVVFWSGVTDTQYF. The CDR3 DNA reads as TGCAGCGTTGTGTTTTGGTCAGGGGTCACAGATACGCAGTATTTT.

The gene calls are TRBV6-5 and TRBJ1-3; no clear D gene. CDR3 size: 12 residues. Germline V gene sequence: CDR1 MNHEY, CDR2 SVGAGI. With 6 bases removed from V and 4 bases from J, the gap between germline ends came to 7 bases. The CDR3 region has the DNA TGTGCCAGCAGAGGGAGAGGAAACACCATATATTTT. It is translated as CASRGRGNTIYF.

This chain joins TRBV15 and TRBJ2-5; TRBD1 aligns across 8 bases. The CDR3 is made up of 15 amino acids. From germline, CDR1 is LNHNV and CDR2 YYDKDF (reference sequence). After removal of 2 bases from V and 2 bases from J, the junction contained 4 bases not matched to a gene. CDR3 region: CATSRSTGGQETQYF. The CDR3 bases are TGTGCCACCAGCAGAAGTACAGGGGGGCAAGAGACCCAGTACTTC.

This chain uses TRBV5-1 with TRBJ1-3; D possibly corresponds to TRBD1 (6 bases). CDR3 length: 15 residues. The germline V gene encodes CDR1 SGHRS and CDR2 YFSETQ. Between the trimmed V and J ends, which lost 5 bases and 1 base, there was a span of 13 bases. CDR3 protein: CASSVQGLSGNTIYF. CDR3 DNA sequence: TGCGCCAGCAGTGTACAGGGTCTATCTGGAAACACCATATATTTT.

The DNA of the CDR3 is TGTGCCAGCATTCGACAGGGGGCCAGTGAAGCTTTCTTT. It codes for CASIRQGASEAFF. The chain employs TRBV6-1 and TRBJ1-1; 10 nucleotides match TRBD1. Germline CDR1 MNHNS, CDR2 SASEGT. The V segment lost 7 bases and the J segment 7 bases; nucleotides outside the gene matches: 6. The CDR3 loop spans 13 amino acids.

Regarding this clone: This CDR3 is also generated by other DNA sequences in the sample. The chain links TRBV10-3 to TRBJ2-7, with TRBD2 as a possible D gene (5 bases). V dropped 3 bases and J dropped 6 bases, with 9 bases sitting between them. The germline V gene encodes CDR1 ENHRY and CDR2 SYGVKD. The CDR3 is 12 amino acids. CDR3 loop: CAISESGFEQYF. The CDR3 DNA sequence: TGTGCCATCAGTGAATCGGGGTTCGAGCAGTACTTC.